This T cell receptor (beta chain) was sequenced in a study of T cells in pancreatic ductal adenocarcinoma. Whole-study findings and limits: Blood had more productive templates and about 7.9-fold more unique clonotypes than tumor. Blood clonality (about 0.065) did not differ significantly from tumor (roughly 0.1).

Repertoires were generated with immunoSEQ multiplex PCR, while TCRdb's copy carries only in-frame clones and drops some. Of about 100,000 clones listed, about 95% are singletons. No neoadjuvant therapy was given to the selected pancreatic ductal adenocarcinoma patients before their surgery. Note on this clone: Its antigen is still unknown.

Germline CDR1 WSHSY, CDR2 SAAADI. V lost 4 bases to trimming and J lost 5 bases; unmatched junction nucleotides: 9. There are 15 residues in the CDR3. Material for sequencing was PBMCs. This chain connects TRBV10-2 to TRBJ2-5, with 8 positions matching TRBD1. The TCR comes from a human donor with pancreatic ductal adenocarcinoma. CDR3 in amino acids: CASSGNGQGGETQYF. The CDR3 DNA is TGCGCCAGCAGTGGGAACGGACAGGGTGGGGAGACCCAGTACTTC.